A single sample gave rise to the 7 T cell receptor beta chains below, sequenced in a study of OX40 agonist ivuxolimab in advanced cancers. Assay used: immunoSEQ multiplex PCR; TCRdb lists only in-frame clones, some missing. This sample has under 45,000 clones, with 74% found just once. The material sequenced was CD4+ or CD8+ T cells sorted from blood, taken in a trial of the OX40 agonist ivuxolimab. The source is an adult with an advanced solid tumor such as melanoma, head and neck, liver or kidney cancer.

The chain joins TRBV10-3 to TRBJ1-2; the match to TRBD1 covers 8 bases. The CDR3 is made up of 15 amino acids. J gave up 5 bases and V 2 bases, and 7 bases lay outside the gene matches. Germline-derived CDR1 and CDR2 are ENHRY and SYGVKD. CDR3 region: CAISEALTGVYGYTF. The CDR3 coding sequence is TGTGCCATCAGTGAGGCGTTGACAGGGGTTTATGGCTACACCTTC.

V usage is TRBV5-5 and J usage is TRBJ1-2; TRBD1 aligns across 8 bases. Germline V gene sequence: CDR1 SGHKS, CDR2 YYEKEE (reference sequence). J lost 5 bases, V lost 0 bases, and 9 bases had no gene match. The CDR3 has 16 residues. This CDR3 is CASSLGPDRVWYGYTF. DNA for the CDR3: TGTGCCAGCAGCTTGGGACCGGACAGGGTTTGGTATGGCTACACCTTC.

The CDR3 DNA sequence: TGTGCCAGCAGTGTTAAGGGAATGGAGCAGTACGTC. Its protein is CASSVKGMEQYV. The V and J genes are TRBV2 and TRBJ2-7; no clear D gene. CDR1 SNHLY and CDR2 FYNNEI come from the germline V gene. The germline V and J ends were trimmed by 4 bases and 7 bases, with 11 bases remaining between them. The CDR3 runs 12 residues.

The CDR3 sequence is CASSPEFSWNTEAFF. The CDR3 nucleotides read TGTGCCAGCAGCCCAGAATTTTCCTGGAACACTGAAGCTTTCTTT. The V and J genes are TRBV5-8 and TRBJ1-1; no reliable D call. Germline V CDR1 and CDR2: SGHTS, YDEGEE. V dropped 4 bases and J dropped 1 base, with 14 bases sitting between them. The CDR3 is 15 residues long. Full variable domain (remainder filled in from reference TRBV5-8 and TRBJ1-1): EAGVTQSPTHLIKTRGQQATLRCSPISGHTSVYWYQQALGLGLQFLLWYDEGEERNRGNFPPRFSGRQFPNYSSELNVNALELEDSALYLCASSPEFSWNTEAFFGQGTRLTVV.

This chain uses TRBV7-9 with TRBJ1-3; 9 positions match TRBD1. Germline CDR1 and CDR2: SEHNR and FQNEAQ (reference sequence). The CDR3 sequence is 16 residues long. Unmatched junction bases numbered 5, after V lost 5 bases and J lost 0 bases. CDR3 sequence reads: CASSMGQGHSGNTIYF. The CDR3 DNA is TGTGCCAGCAGCATGGGACAGGGTCACTCTGGAAACACCATATATTTT.

The V gene is TRBV21-1, the J gene TRBJ2-7. TRBV21-1 is classified as a pseudogene. The CDR3 loop spans 16 amino acids. CDR3: CASSKVGGSSTYEQYV. DNA of the CDR3: TGTGCCAGCAGCAAAGTTGGTGGCAGCAGCACCTACGAGCAGTACGTC.

The chain has TRBV29-1 and TRBJ1-2, with TRBD1 identical over 7 bases. In germline, CDR1 is SQVTM, CDR2 ANQGSEA. Trimming cost V 6 bases and J 8 bases; bases outside gene matches: 6. This CDR3 region has 11 residues. CDR3 sequence reads: CSVDQGGGYTF. The DNA for the CDR3 is TGCAGCGTGGACCAGGGGGGAGGCTACACCTTC.